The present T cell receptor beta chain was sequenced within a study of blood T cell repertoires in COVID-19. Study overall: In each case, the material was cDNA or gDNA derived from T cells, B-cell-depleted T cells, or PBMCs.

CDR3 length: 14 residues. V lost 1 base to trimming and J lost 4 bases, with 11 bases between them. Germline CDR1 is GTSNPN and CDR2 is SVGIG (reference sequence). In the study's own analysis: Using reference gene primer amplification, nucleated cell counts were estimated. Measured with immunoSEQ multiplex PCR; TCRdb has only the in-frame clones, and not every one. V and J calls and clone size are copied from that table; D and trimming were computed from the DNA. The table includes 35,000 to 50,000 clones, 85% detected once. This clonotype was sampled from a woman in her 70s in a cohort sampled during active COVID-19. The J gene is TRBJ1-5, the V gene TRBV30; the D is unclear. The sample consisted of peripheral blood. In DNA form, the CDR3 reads TGTGCCTGGAGTGGAGGACTCCAAAATCAGCCCCAGCATTTT. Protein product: CAWSGGLQNQPQHF. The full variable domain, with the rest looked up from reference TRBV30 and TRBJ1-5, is SQTIHQWPATLVQPVGSPLSLECTVEGTSNPNLYWYRQAAGRGLQLLFYSVGIGQISSEVPQNLSASRPQDRQFILSSKKLLLSDSGFYLCAWSGGLQNQPQHFGDGTRLSIL.